The 4 T cell receptor beta chains given below trace back to one sample, sequenced in a study of T cells in Graves' hyperthyroidism and ophthalmopathy. RNA transcripts yielded amplified TCR beta CDR3 regions. The primer set for the first-round RT-PCR of the TCR CDR3 was HTBI. MiXCR, applied by TCRdb to the multiplex PCR reads, yields one record per CDR3 protein. The data show approximately 600,000 distinct CDR3 sequences, under 25% seen once. The sequencing input was blood. The receptors come from a young man with Graves' ophthalmopathy.

Ten or more counts support this clonotype. J is TRBJ2-7 and V is TRBV11-2; 13 nucleotides match TRBD2. Germline V gene sequence: CDR1 SGHAT, CDR2 FQNNGV. The CDR3 extends over 17 amino acids. The junction had 11 bases not matched to a gene; V was cut back by 5 bases and J by 4 bases. The CDR3 nucleotides are TGTGCCAGCAGCGTACTAGCGGGAGGGAGTGGGGCATACGAGCAGTACTTC. Amino acids: CASSVLAGGSGAYEQYF.

The V and J genes are TRBV28 and TRBJ2-7; perhaps D is TRBD1 or TRBD2 (5 bases each). V gave up 8 bases and J gave up 3 bases, with 14 bases separating them. This CDR3 has 13 residues. In germline, CDR1 is MDHEN, CDR2 SYDVKM. CDR3 region: CASVGVGGYEQYF. The CDR3 DNA is TGTGCCAGCGTGGGGGTAGGAGGCTACGAGCAGTACTTC.

The rearrangement uses TRBV7-2 and TRBJ2-5; 9 nucleotides align to TRBD2. The germline V gene encodes CDR1 SGHTA and CDR2 FQGNSA. The length of the CDR3 is 15 residues. The ends lost 4 bases at V and 5 bases at J; junction bases unmatched: 8. In nucleotides, the CDR3 is TGTGCCAGCAGCTCGTCCGGCGGGAGGGGGGAGACCCAGTACTTC. It codes for CASSSSGGRGETQYF.

This clonotype was detected only a few times. V gene TRBV28 combines with J gene TRBJ2-3; 8 bases map to TRBD2. Germline values: CDR1 MDHEN, CDR2 SYDVKM. There are 16 residues in the CDR3. V shed 1 base and J 0 bases; nucleotides not matched to a gene: 3. The CDR3 is CASSLLAGPSTDTQYF. CDR3 DNA: TGTGCCAGCAGTTTATTAGCGGGGCCTAGCACAGATACGCAGTATTTT.